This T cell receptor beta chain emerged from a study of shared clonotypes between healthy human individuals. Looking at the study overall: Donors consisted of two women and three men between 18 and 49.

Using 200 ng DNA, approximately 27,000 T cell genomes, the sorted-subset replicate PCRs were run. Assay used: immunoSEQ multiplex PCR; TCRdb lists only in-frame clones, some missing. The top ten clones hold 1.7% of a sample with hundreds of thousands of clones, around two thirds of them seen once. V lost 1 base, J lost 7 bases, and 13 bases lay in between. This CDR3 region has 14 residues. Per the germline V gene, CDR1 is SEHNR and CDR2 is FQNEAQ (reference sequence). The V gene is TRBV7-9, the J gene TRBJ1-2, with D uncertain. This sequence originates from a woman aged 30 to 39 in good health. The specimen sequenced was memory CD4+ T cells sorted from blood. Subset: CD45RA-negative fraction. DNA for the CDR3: TGTGCCAGCAGCTTAGGCGGGAGTGACGGTGGCTACACCTTC. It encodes CASSLGGSDGGYTF.